These T cell receptor beta chains were read from a single sample in a study of spatial heterogeneity in lung cancer. In TCRdb, the 5' RACE reads were re-called with MiXCR into one record per CDR3 protein. The sample yields about 82,000 distinct CDR3 sequences, roughly 12% seen once. Source: PBMCs, taken at surgery. The receptors were gathered from a male donor with early-stage non-small cell lung cancer. Each CDR3 is given with its conserved first and last residue. D genes are given only for firm matches. Not all rows give a size; the values are once, few, many and, for expanded clones, a class.

. | 16 | TRBJ1-2 | TRBD1 | TRBV7-9 | CASSSGQGAGGYGYTF | TGTGCCAGCAGCTCGGGACAGGGGGCTGGAGGTTATGGCTACACCTTC
. | 14 | TRBJ1-2 | . | TRBV10-3 | CAISETYGAGGYTF | TGTGCCATCAGTGAGACTTATGGGGCTGGGGGCTACACCTTC
many | 11 | TRBJ1-1 | . | TRBV29-1 | CSVNTNTEAFF | TGCAGCGTAAACACCAACACTGAAGCTTTCTTT
. | 15 | TRBJ1-4 | . | TRBV5-1 | CASSSTLDGNEKLFF | TGCGCCAGCAGCTCCACTTTAGACGGGAATGAAAAACTGTTTTTT
few | 15 | TRBJ2-3 | TRBD2 | TRBV20-1 | CSARDLAGGRDTQYF | TGCAGTGCTAGAGATCTAGCGGGGGGCCGGGATACGCAGTATTTT
few | 14 | TRBJ2-5 | TRBD2 | TRBV11-2 | CASSLSGGQETQYF | TGTGCCAGCAGCTTAAGCGGGGGGCAAGAGACCCAGTACTTC
. | 14 | TRBJ2-5 | . | TRBV7-9 | CASSVGTAWQTQYF | TGTGCCAGCAGCGTCGGGACTGCCTGGCAGACCCAGTACTTC
. | 16 | TRBJ2-3 | TRBD1 | TRBV29-1 | CSVEAPGQGSTDTQYF | TGCAGCGTTGAAGCCCCGGGACAGGGATCCACAGATACGCAGTATTTT
few | 14 | TRBJ2-1 | TRBD2 | TRBV20-1 | CSARGTSGNDEQFF | TGCAGTGCTAGGGGGACTAGCGGGAACGATGAGCAGTTCTTC
few | 12 | TRBJ1-5 | TRBD1 | TRBV29-1 | CSVRDSPGPQHF | TGCAGCGTGCGGGACAGCCCCGGGCCCCAGCATTTT
. | 14 | TRBJ2-3 | . | TRBV6-5 | CASGRGATTDTQYF | TGTGCCAGCGGCCGGGGGGCAACCACAGATACGCAGTATTTT
few | 15 | TRBJ2-7 | . | TRBV3-1 | CASSEGYGDLDEQYF | TGTGCCAGCAGCGAAGGGTACGGTGATCTTGACGAGCAGTACTTC
. | 15 | TRBJ2-1 | TRBD2 | TRBV19 | CASSFLAASYNEQFF | TGTGCCAGTAGTTTCCTAGCGGCCTCCTACAATGAGCAGTTCTTC
. | 14 | TRBJ1-1 | . | TRBV7-3 | CASSRLTPNTEAFF | TGTGCCAGCAGCCGCCTTACACCGAACACTGAAGCTTTCTTT
. | 11 | TRBJ2-1 | . | TRBV29-1 | CSVVHPLEQFF | TGCAGCGTTGTCCATCCTCTAGAGCAGTTCTTC
few | 14 | TRBJ2-3 | . | TRBV20-1 | CSANGALLTDTQYF | TGCAGTGCTAACGGGGCCCTCCTCACAGATACGCAGTATTTT
. | 16 | TRBJ2-1 | . | TRBV2 | CASSEAKVLSYNEQFF | TGTGCCAGCAGTGAAGCGAAGGTTCTCTCCTACAATGAGCAGTTCTTC
. | 13 | TRBJ1-2 | . | TRBV10-2 | CASSERANYGYTF | TGCGCCAGCAGTGAACGAGCTAACTATGGCTACACCTTC
. | 13 | TRBJ2-3 | . | TRBV11-2 | CASSSYSTDTQYF | TGTGCCAGCAGCTCCTACAGCACAGATACGCAGTATTTT
few | 13 | TRBJ2-3 | . | TRBV7-2 | CASSSSYPDTQYF | TGTGCCAGCAGCTCCTCTTACCCAGATACGCAGTATTTT
. | 14 | TRBJ2-1 | TRBD2 | TRBV29-1 | CSVATSGGANEQFF | TGCAGCGTGGCCACTAGCGGGGGTGCCAATGAGCAGTTCTTC
few | 13 | TRBJ2-1 | TRBD2 | TRBV20-1 | CSAPGLADNEQFF | TGCAGTGCGCCGGGACTAGCGGACAATGAGCAGTTCTTC
. | 15 | TRBJ2-1 | . | TRBV19 | CASRTSMTSYNEQFF | TGTGCCAGTAGGACGTCGATGACTTCCTACAATGAGCAGTTCTTC
. | 15 | TRBJ1-4 | TRBD1 | TRBV20-1 | CSARDAGQTREKLFF | TGCAGTGCTAGAGATGCGGGACAGACCCGAGAAAAACTGTTTTTT
. | 17 | TRBJ1-3 | TRBD1 | TRBV28 | CASFRGGSVISGNTIYF | TGTGCCAGCTTTCGAGGGGGCTCCGTTATTTCTGGAAACACCATATATTTT
few | 15 | TRBJ1-4 | . | TRBV29-1 | CSVEFPSGSPEKLFF | TGCAGCGTTGAATTCCCCTCAGGATCCCCTGAAAAACTGTTTTTT
. | 15 | TRBJ2-4 | TRBD1 | TRBV29-1 | CSVGDRPTAKNIQYF | TGCAGCGTTGGGGACAGACCTACGGCCAAAAACATTCAGTACTTC
few | 14 | TRBJ2-3 | . | TRBV5-1 | CASSPPLDTDTQYF | TGCGCCAGCAGCCCGCCCCTTGACACAGATACGCAGTATTTT
. | 14 | TRBJ1-1 | . | TRBV20-1 | CSARDPGKVIEAFF | TGCAGTGCTAGAGATCCGGGGAAGGTGATTGAAGCTTTCTTT
few | 12 | TRBJ2-7 | TRBD2 | TRBV20-1 | CSASGGTYEQYF | TGCAGTGCTAGCGGGGGGACCTACGAGCAGTACTTC
. | 14 | TRBJ2-7 | . | TRBV7-2 | CASSLGGGKYEQYF | TGTGCCAGCAGCTTAGGGGGCGGGAAATACGAGCAGTACTTC
. | 14 | TRBJ1-4 | TRBD1 | TRBV7-2 | CASSLGGQGVKLFF | TGTGCCAGCAGCTTAGGGGGACAGGGGGTAAAACTGTTTTTT
. | 14 | TRBJ1-5 | . | TRBV7-2 | CASSLASAGQPQHF | TGTGCCAGCAGCTTAGCCTCGGCGGGCCAGCCCCAGCATTTT
. | 13 | TRBJ2-7 | TRBD2 | TRBV10-3 | CASRLAGAYEQYF | TGTGCCAGCAGACTAGCGGGGGCTTACGAGCAGTACTTC
. | 17 | TRBJ2-1 | TRBD1 | TRBV30 | CAWGDRGPGWSYNEQFF | TGTGCCTGGGGAGACAGGGGGCCAGGGTGGTCCTACAATGAGCAGTTCTTC
. | 12 | TRBJ2-5 | . | TRBV29-1 | CSVEPNQETQYF | TGCAGCGTTGAACCTAACCAAGAGACCCAGTACTTC
. | 13 | TRBJ1-2 | TRBD1 | TRBV18 | CASSPPRGRGYTF | TGTGCCAGCTCACCACCCAGGGGGCGAGGCTACACCTTC
few | 16 | TRBJ1-2 | . | TRBV25-1 | CASSGAGARGDYGYTF | TGTGCCAGCAGTGGCGCAGGGGCGCGGGGGGACTATGGCTACACCTTC
few | 15 | TRBJ2-1 | TRBD2 | TRBV5-6 | CASSREAGGYNEQFF | TGTGCCAGCAGCCGTGAAGCGGGGGGCTACAATGAGCAGTTCTTC
. | 14 | TRBJ2-2 | . | TRBV19 | CASSVQENTGELFF | TGTGCCAGTAGTGTACAGGAGAACACCGGGGAGCTGTTTTTT
few | 14 | TRBJ2-5 | . | TRBV7-2 | CASSLVRGSETQYF | TGTGCCAGCAGCTTAGTCCGGGGATCGGAGACCCAGTACTTC
. | 13 | TRBJ1-1 | TRBD1 | TRBV30 | CAWSVNRGTEAFF | TGTGCCTGGAGTGTAAACAGGGGCACTGAAGCTTTCTTT
medium-sized | 13 | TRBJ2-3 | . | TRBV29-1 | CSVSPAGTDTQYF | TGCAGCGTTTCCCCGGCCGGAACAGATACGCAGTATTTT